The source of this T cell receptor beta chain is a study of early T cells in non-severe SARS-CoV-2 infection. At the level of the study: Chains from this unsorted whole-blood bulk RNA could not be paired. General study points: VDJdb-based annotation leaned toward anti-spike CD8 responses and missed private and CD4 specificities.

Individual cDNA molecules were tagged with unique molecular identifiers, the study reported. Each CDR3 protein gets one entry after TCRdb re-called the 5' RACE reads with MiXCR. The sample shows 20,000 to 25,000 distinct CDR3 sequences, 4.7% of them seen only once. The germline CDR1 and CDR2 sequences are MRHNA and SNTAGT. V gave up 0 bases and J gave up 9 bases, with 6 bases separating them. The CDR3 runs to 13 residues. Note on this clonotype: Its antigen is currently unknown.

Source material: whole blood. The rearrangement uses TRBV6-4 and TRBJ1-6; unclear D gene. This clonotype was obtained from an adult who was a healthcare worker with PCR-confirmed SARS-CoV-2 infection or an uninfected control (not recorded which). As DNA, the CDR3 is TGTGCCAGCAGTGACTCGTGGGCTTCACCCCTCCACTTT. Its translation is CASSDSWASPLHF.